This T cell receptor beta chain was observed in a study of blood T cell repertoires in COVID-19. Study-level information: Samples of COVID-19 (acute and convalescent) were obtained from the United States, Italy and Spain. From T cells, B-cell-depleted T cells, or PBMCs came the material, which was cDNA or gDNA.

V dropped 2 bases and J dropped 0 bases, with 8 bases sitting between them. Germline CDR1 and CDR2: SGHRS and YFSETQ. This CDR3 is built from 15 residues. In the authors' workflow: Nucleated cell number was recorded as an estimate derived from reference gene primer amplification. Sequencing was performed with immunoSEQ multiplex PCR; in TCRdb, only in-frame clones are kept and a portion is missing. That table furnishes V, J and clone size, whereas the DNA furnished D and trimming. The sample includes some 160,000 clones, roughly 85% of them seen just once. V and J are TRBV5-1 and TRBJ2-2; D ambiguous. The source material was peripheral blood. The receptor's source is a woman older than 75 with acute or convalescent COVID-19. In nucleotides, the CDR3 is TGCGCCAGCAGCTTAAGCGTGGCGAACACCGGGGAGCTGTTTTTT. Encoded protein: CASSLSVANTGELFF.